Presented here are 10 T cell receptor beta chains from one specimen sequenced in a study of T cell responses to AZD1222 COVID-19 vaccine. Clones were sequenced by immunoSEQ multiplex PCR, and TCRdb holds only the in-frame ones, with some missing. The sample includes 60,000 or so clones, more than 65% seen only once; the top ten take roughly 20%. The input for sequencing was peripheral blood, taken on day 0 of AZD1222 vaccination. The receptors were gathered from an adult in good health.

This chain joins TRBV19 and TRBJ1-5, with TRBD1 matching over 8 bases. The V and J ends lost 3 bases and 7 bases, in that order; junction bases with no gene match: 2. The germline V gene has CDR1 LNHDA and CDR2 SQIVND (reference sequence). This CDR3 spans 13 amino acids. The CDR3 loop is CASSMDREQPQHF. The CDR3 nucleotides are TGTGCCAGTAGTATGGACAGGGAGCAGCCCCAGCATTTT.

The chain is built from TRBV12-2 and TRBJ2-1; no DNA check was done on the table's D call, TRBD1. TRBV12-2 is flagged as a pseudogene. The CDR3 is made up of 15 amino acids. CDR3 nucleotides: TGTGCAAGTCGCCCCTGGACAGAACCCATCAATGAGCAGTTCTTC. Amino acid sequence: CASRPWTEPINEQFF.

The CDR3 DNA is TGTGCCAGCAGCCAAGAGTTGGGATTTAGCAATCAGCCCCAGCATTTT. Translated, it gives CASSQELGFSNQPQHF. The V call is TRBV4-2, the J call TRBJ1-5, with D unresolved. From germline, CDR1 is LGHNA and CDR2 YNFKEQ. The CDR3 runs to 16 residues. Deletions cut 0 bases from V and 0 bases from J, with 9 bases between.

This clone was seen only once. The chain joins TRBV24-1 to TRBJ2-1; D possibly corresponds to TRBD2 (6 bases). Germline V gene lookup returns CDR1 KGHDR and CDR2 SFDVKD. CDR3 length: 17 residues. The germline V and J ends were trimmed by 2 bases and 0 bases, with 13 bases remaining between them. For the CDR3, the DNA is TGTGCCACCAGTGATTCCTTAGCGGAGATCTCCTACAATGAGCAGTTCTTC. Translating gives CATSDSLAEISYNEQFF.

This chain joins TRBV10-3 and TRBJ2-2; 9 bases align to TRBD1. V dropped 6 bases and J dropped 1; count of bases not matched to a gene: 3. Germline-derived CDR1 and CDR2 are ENHRY and SYGVKD. There are 15 residues in the CDR3. CDR3 nucleotide sequence: TGTGCCATCAGCTCGGGACAGGGGAACACCGGGGAGCTGTTTTTT. This translates into CAISSGQGNTGELFF.

This clone was seen just once. The J gene is TRBJ1-5, the V gene TRBV19; a possible D gene is TRBD1 (5 bases). The CDR3 has 16 residues. Trimming took 0 bases from V and 2 from J, leaving 11 bases between them. CDR1 is LNHDA, CDR2 SQIVND, per germline (reference sequence). In DNA form, the CDR3 reads TGTGCCAGTAGTATAGAAGGTCAGGGAGGCAATCAGCCCCAGCATTTT. Encoded protein: CASSIEGQGGNQPQHF.

The rearrangement links TRBV5-8 to TRBJ2-1, with TRBD2 matching over 9 bases. Germline V gives CDR1 SGHTS, CDR2 YDEGEE. After removal of 1 base from V and 3 bases from J, the junction contained 8 bases not matched to a gene. There are 17 residues in the CDR3. This chain's CDR3 is CASSLTIGLASYNEQFF. CDR3 bases: TGTGCCAGCAGCTTGACCATAGGACTAGCGAGCTACAATGAGCAGTTCTTC.

The chain is built from TRBV2 and TRBJ1-1; D is possibly TRBD1 (5 bases). With 9 bases removed from V and 2 bases from J, the gap between germline ends came to 22 bases. The CDR3 spans 16 residues. Looked up from germline, CDR1 is SNHLY and CDR2 is FYNNEI. This chain's CDR3 is CARDTKHIGANTEAFF. CDR3 DNA: TGTGCCAGGGACACCAAGCACATAGGAGCAAACACTGAAGCTTTCTTT.

This sequence joins TRBV27 and TRBJ1-5, with TRBD1 matching over 8 bases. Germline CDR1 reads MNHEY; CDR2 reads SMNVEV (reference sequence). This CDR3 is 15 amino acids long. Losses at the gene ends were 6 bases for V and 0 bases for J; bases not matched to a gene: 4. In DNA form, the CDR3 reads TGTGCCAGCAGGCGGACAGGGCTTAGCAATCAGCCCCAGCATTTT. It encodes CASRRTGLSNQPQHF.

This rearrangement joins TRBV6-2 or TRBV6-3 to TRBJ2-3; 10 nucleotides line up with TRBD2. J gave up 4 bases and V 5 bases, and 9 bases lay outside the gene matches. The CDR3 contains 16 residues. From germline, CDR1 is MNHEY and CDR2 SVGEGT. The CDR3 spells CASSPVTSGNADTQYF. The CDR3 nucleotides are TGTGCCAGCAGTCCCGTTACTAGCGGGAATGCAGATACGCAGTATTTT.